One and the same sample provided the 25 T cell receptor beta chains below, sequenced in a study of cytomegalovirus exposure and HLA in healthy donors. PCR employed 60 Vbeta and 13 Jbeta primers. Using immunoSEQ multiplex PCR, the repertoire was profiled, and TCRdb retains in-frame clones only, with some absent. Here the sample spans about 160,000 clones, about 80% being singletons. Sequenced input: PBMCs. All receptors come from a man over 45 in good health and CMV-seropositive.

This clone was observed a handful of times. CDR3 region: CASSKTAMNTEAFF. CDR3 nucleotide sequence: TGTGCCAGCAGTAAGACAGCCATGAACACTGAAGCTTTCTTT. V is TRBV28 and J is TRBJ1-1; possibly TRBD1 for D (5 bases). CDR3 length: 14 amino acids. Germline CDR1 MDHEN, CDR2 SYDVKM. V was pared by 5 bases and J by 0 bases, with 10 bases between.

The chain combines TRBV4-1 with TRBJ2-7; D not certain. This CDR3 comprises 14 residues. Germline CDR1 MGHRA, CDR2 YSYEKL. With 3 bases removed from V and 7 bases from J, the gap between germline ends came to 16 bases. The CDR3 spells CASSQTARAGEQYF. The CDR3, as DNA: TGCGCCAGCAGCCAGACGGCTAGAGCCGGAGAGCAGTACTTC.

This clone was counted between two and nine times. The chain carries TRBV9 and TRBJ2-3; TRBD2 matches 11 bases. Germline V gene lookup returns CDR1 SGDLS and CDR2 YYNGEE. There are 16 residues in the CDR3. The J segment lost 5 bases and the V segment lost 1 base, leaving 6 bases of the junction unmatched. CDR3: CASSVLAGGREDTQYF. The CDR3 nucleotides read TGTGCCAGCAGCGTACTAGCGGGGGGCCGGGAAGATACGCAGTATTTT.

The V and J genes are TRBV7-6 and TRBJ2-5, with D perhaps TRBD1 (6 bases). The J call could be wrong; TRBJ2-7 is a better fit for the DNA end. Germline CDR1 reads SGHVS; CDR2 reads FNYEAQ. The CDR3 has 15 amino acids. DNA of the CDR3: TGTGCCAGCAGCTCAACCGGGACACTTTCCTACGAGCAGTACTTC. This gives the protein CASSSTGTLSYEQYF.

The chain couples TRBV6-5 to TRBJ2-2, with 12 bases that match TRBD1. CDR1 MNHEY and CDR2 SVGAGI come from the germline V gene. Unmatched junction bases numbered 5, after V lost 5 bases and J lost 7 bases. There are 15 residues in the CDR3. The CDR3 sequence is CASSTGTGGVGELFF. CDR3 nucleotide sequence: TGTGCCAGCAGTACCGGGACAGGGGGCGTCGGGGAGCTGTTTTTT.

This clone was observed a single time. The chain links TRBV11-3 to TRBJ1-1; possible D gene TRBD1, 5 bases. The CDR3 extends over 14 amino acids. CDR1 and CDR2 from the germline V gene are SGHNT and YENEEA. The V end was cut by 3 bases, the J end by 0 bases, with 8 bases between. CDR3 protein: CASSFDRLNTEAFF. CDR3 in DNA: TGTGCCAGCAGCTTCGACAGACTGAACACTGAAGCTTTCTTT.

The chain has TRBV10-2 and TRBJ1-6, with no clear D. The CDR3 is 13 residues long. V dropped 7 bases and J dropped 10 bases, with 14 bases sitting between them. Germline assignment: CDR1 WSHSY and CDR2 SAAADI. The CDR3 DNA sequence: TGCGCCAGCACATGGACTAGCGCGTCACCCCTCCACTTT. Amino acid sequence: CASTWTSASPLHF.

The rearrangement links TRBV4-2 to TRBJ2-3; no reliable D call. Trimming stripped 3 bases from V and 3 bases from J, with 4 bases between. CDR3 length: 12 residues. Germline loops: CDR1 LGHNA, CDR2 YNFKEQ. CDR3 in amino acids: CASSHRTDTQYF. CDR3 DNA: TGTGCCAGCAGCCATAGAACAGATACGCAGTATTTT.

The genes are TRBV7-2 and TRBJ2-1; TRBD2 agrees at 9 bases. The CDR3 is made up of 15 amino acids. V lost 1 base and J lost 7; bases outside the gene matches: 5. The V gene's germline CDR1 is SGHTA and CDR2 FQGNSA. CDR3 nucleotide sequence: TGTGCCAGCAGCTTAGGCGGGGGGGCCCTGAATGAGCAGTTCTTC. Amino acid sequence: CASSLGGGALNEQFF.

The chain employs TRBV7-3 and TRBJ2-2; no clear D gene. V gave up 1 base and J gave up 5 bases, with 14 bases separating them. Germline V lookup: CDR1 SGHTA, CDR2 FQGTGA. The CDR3 loop spans 16 amino acids. This chain's CDR3 is CASSLNGGQPTGELFF. The CDR3 DNA sequence: TGTGCCAGCAGCTTAAACGGCGGCCAACCTACCGGGGAGCTGTTTTTT.

The genes are TRBV11-2 and TRBJ1-3; 7 bases map to TRBD1. The germline gives CDR1 SGHAT, CDR2 FQNNGV. V shed 4 bases, J shed 0 bases, and the junction held 6 bases outside the gene matches. The CDR3 sequence is 16 residues long. For the CDR3, the DNA is TGTGCCAGCAGCTCAGGACAGGTCTACTCTGGAAACACCATATATTTT. This encodes CASSSGQVYSGNTIYF.

The rearrangement uses TRBV19 and TRBJ2-2; 10 bases line up with TRBD1. This CDR3 spans 14 amino acids. After removal of 7 bases from V and 4 bases from J, the junction contained 3 bases not matched to a gene. The germline CDR1 and CDR2 sequences are LNHDA and SQIVND (reference sequence). Here the CDR3 DNA reads TGTGCCAGTACCAGGACAGGGGGCACCGGGGAGCTGTTTTTT. It encodes CASTRTGGTGELFF.

V gene TRBV4-3 combines with J gene TRBJ1-3; TRBD1 matches at 7 bases. Germline V CDR1 and CDR2: LGHNA, YSLEER. This CDR3 comprises 15 residues. Germline trimming cut 0 bases from V and 8 bases from J; bases unmatched to any gene: 7. CDR3 DNA sequence: TGCGCCAGCAGCCAAGATCCGTCCAGGGGGGACACCATATATTTT. This sequence encodes CASSQDPSRGDTIYF.

The chain joins TRBV6-4 to TRBJ2-2, with a weak D call TRBD2 (7 bases). Trimming shortened V by 3 bases and J by 2 bases, and 13 bases separated the two germline ends. Germline lookup yields CDR1 MRHNA and CDR2 SNTAGT. The length of the CDR3 is 16 residues. CDR3 nucleotides: TGTGCCAGCAGTGAGGGGGGGCGAATCAACACCGGGGAGCTGTTTTTT. Protein product: CASSEGGRINTGELFF.

CDR3 in amino acids: CASKDAGYNSPLHF. As DNA, the CDR3 is TGTGCCAGCAAAGATGCCGGTTATAATTCACCCCTCCACTTT. This chain connects TRBV25-1 to TRBJ1-6; no clear D gene. V gave up 7 bases and J gave up 4 bases, with 11 bases separating them. Germline V gene data show CDR1 as MGHDK and CDR2 as SYGVNS. The CDR3 is 14 amino acids.

The chain joins TRBV5-4 to TRBJ2-1; TRBD1 agrees at 10 bases. J was trimmed by 10 bases and V by 4 bases; bases with no gene match: 11. The germline gives CDR1 SGHNT, CDR2 YYREEE (reference sequence). The CDR3 is 15 residues long. CDR3 coding DNA: TGTGCCAGCAGCATAGGACAGGGGGTGGTAGGGGAGCAGTTCTTC. Translated, it gives CASSIGQGVVGEQFF.

This clone appeared a few times. The chain couples TRBV6-5 to TRBJ1-1; the match to TRBD1 covers 8 bases. Germline CDR1 reads MNHEY; CDR2 reads SVGAGI. This CDR3 region has 12 residues. The V segment lost 6 bases and the J segment 6 bases; nucleotides outside the gene matches: 3. This CDR3 reads CASRDRVAEAFF. CDR3 coding DNA: TGTGCCAGCAGGGACAGGGTGGCTGAAGCTTTCTTT.

The chain employs TRBV7-9 and TRBJ2-7; D is uncertain. V was clipped by 7 bases and J by 0 bases, with 10 bases between them. This CDR3 spans 13 amino acids. The germline gives CDR1 SEHNR, CDR2 FQNEAQ (reference sequence). The CDR3 here is CASTRLSSYEQYF. The CDR3 DNA reads as TGTGCCAGCACCCGCCTAAGCTCCTACGAGCAGTACTTC. The full variable domain, rest sourced from reference TRBV7-9 and TRBJ2-7, is DTGVSQNPRHKITKRGQNVTFRCDPISEHNRLYWYRQTLGQGPEFLTYFQNEAQLEKSRLLSDRFSAERPKGSFSTLEIQRTEQGDSAMYLCASTRLSSYEQYFGPGTRLTVT.

This clone is a singleton in its sample. This chain connects TRBV4-3 to TRBJ1-4, with D tentatively TRBD1 (6 bases). V was cut by 4 bases and J by 7 bases, with 13 bases left in between. The CDR3 has 14 residues. CDR1 LGHNA and CDR2 YSLEER come from the germline V gene. DNA of the CDR3: TGCGCCAGCAGCCCCGGGACATCCTCTGAAAAACTGTTTTTT. Translation: CASSPGTSSEKLFF.

Remarks on this clone: At one end, the junction sequence differs from germline, possibly due to a read error. This rearrangement joins TRBV7-2 to TRBJ1-1; D call uncertain. Per germline, CDR1 SGHTA and CDR2 FQGNSA. There are 13 residues in the CDR3. This chain's CDR3 is CASSPNRNTEAFF. CDR3 sequence (DNA): TGCGCCAGCAGCCCGAACAGAAACACTGAAGCTTTCTTT.

This chain connects TRBV7-9 to TRBJ1-3; 8 nucleotides agree with TRBD1. CDR1 is SEHNR and CDR2 is FQNEAQ in the germline V gene (reference sequence). Trimming took 5 bases from V and 0 from J; bases not matched to a gene: 3. The CDR3 runs to 15 residues. DNA of the CDR3: TGTGCCAGCAGCCAGGGACAGGCCTCTGGAAACACCATATATTTT. Protein sequence: CASSQGQASGNTIYF.

The chain uses TRBV18 and TRBJ2-1; tentative D call: TRBD2 (7 bases). Germline CDR1 reads KGHSH; CDR2 reads LQKENI. Trimming took off 0 bases at V and 2 bases at J, with 11 bases between the two ends. The CDR3 totals 16 residues. The CDR3 coding sequence is TGTGCCAGCTCACCACCTAAGGGGGGGGCCTACAATGAGCAGTTCTTC. It encodes CASSPPKGGAYNEQFF.

The genes are TRBV11-3 and TRBJ2-7; 8 bases match TRBD1. The CDR3 has 15 residues. Losses at the gene ends were 0 bases for V and 7 bases for J; bases not matched to a gene: 8. Germline CDR1 SGHNT, CDR2 YENEEA. As DNA, the CDR3 is TGTGCCAGCAGCTTAGATCGCCACAGGGGGGAAGAGCAGTACTTC. Translation gives CASSLDRHRGEEQYF.

The V call is TRBV5-1, the J call TRBJ2-1; 9 bases are shared with TRBD2. The CDR3 extends over 17 amino acids. V lost 4 bases to trimming and J lost 6 bases; unmatched junction nucleotides: 14. Germline V gene lookup returns CDR1 SGHRS and CDR2 YFSETQ. The CDR3 DNA follows: TGCGCCAGCAGCATTAAAACCGGACTAGCGTCCCCCAATGAGCAGTTCTTC. The encoded protein is CASSIKTGLASPNEQFF. The variable domain in full, completed from reference TRBV5-1 and TRBJ2-1, reads KAGVTQTPRYLIKTRGQQVTLSCSPISGHRSVSWYQQTPGQGLQFLFEYFSETQRNKGNFPGRFSGRQFSNSRSEMNVSTLELGDSALYLCASSIKTGLASPNEQFFGPGTRLTVL.

The V and J genes are TRBV28 and TRBJ1-2; 9 bases line up with TRBD1. V was pared by 5 bases and J by 4 bases, with 8 bases of the junction left unmatched. This CDR3 is 15 amino acids long. The V gene's germline CDR1 is MDHEN and CDR2 SYDVKM. In DNA, the CDR3 is TGTGCCAGCAGTCCATTTCCGGGACAGGGCTATGGCTACACCTTC. Translating it yields CASSPFPGQGYGYTF.